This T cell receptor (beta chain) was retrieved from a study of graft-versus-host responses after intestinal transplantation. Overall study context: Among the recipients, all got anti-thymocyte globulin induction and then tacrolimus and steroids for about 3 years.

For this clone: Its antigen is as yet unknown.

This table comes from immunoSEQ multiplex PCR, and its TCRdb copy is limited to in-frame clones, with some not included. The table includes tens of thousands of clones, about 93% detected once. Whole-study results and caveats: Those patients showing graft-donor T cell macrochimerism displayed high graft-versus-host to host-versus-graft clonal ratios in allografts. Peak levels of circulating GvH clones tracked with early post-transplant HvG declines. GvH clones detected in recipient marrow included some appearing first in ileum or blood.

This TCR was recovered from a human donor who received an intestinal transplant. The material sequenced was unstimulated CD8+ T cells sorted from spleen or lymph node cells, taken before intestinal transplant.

CDR3 nucleotide sequence: TGTGCCAGCAGCTCTGTTCCAGCGGGGGACCAAGAGACCCAGTACTTC. The encoded protein is CASSSVPAGDQETQYF. The chain combines TRBV11-2 with TRBJ2-5, with 8 bases matching TRBD2. Germline V gene lookup returns CDR1 SGHAT and CDR2 FQNNGV. V lost 4 bases, J lost 0 bases, and 7 bases stayed unmatched. The length of the CDR3 is 16 residues. Full variable domain (remainder filled in from reference TRBV11-2 and TRBJ2-5): EAGVAQSPRYKIIEKRQSVAFWCNPISGHATLYWYQQILGQGPKLLIQFQNNGVVDDSQLPKDRFSAERLKGVDSTLKIQPAKLEDSAVYLCASSSVPAGDQETQYFGPGTRLLVL.